Below are 10 T cell receptor beta chains sequenced from a single sample in a study of blood T cells in healthy people across ages. Primers used in a second PCR of roughly 6 to 11 cycles were a sample-barcoded 5' primer and a J-beta primer mix. TCRdb itself ran the 5' RACE reads through MiXCR, one entry per CDR3 protein. The sample has 700,000 to 1,000,000 distinct CDR3 sequences, approximately 48% seen once; the top ten hold around 21%. The material sequenced was blood. The receptors here all came from a man aged 60 to 69 in good health.

This clonotype was seen a handful of times. The V gene is TRBV10-3, the J gene TRBJ2-3; possibly TRBD2 for D (6 bases). Trimming shortened V by 6 bases and J by 5 bases, and 12 bases separated the two germline ends. The CDR3 runs 13 residues. The germline V gene has CDR1 ENHRY and CDR2 SYGVKD. The CDR3: CAIRGQGGDTQYF. DNA for the CDR3: TGTGCCATCAGGGGGCAGGGAGGAGATACGCAGTATTTT.

V is TRBV4-3 and J is TRBJ1-1; 8 nucleotides line up with TRBD1. The CDR3 has 14 residues. V was clipped by 1 base and J by 5 bases; unmatched bases: 3. CDR1 is LGHNA and CDR2 is YSLEER in the germline V gene. The CDR3 loop reads CASSQGWTGTEAFF. The CDR3 DNA is TGCGCCAGCAGCCAAGGTTGGACAGGGACTGAAGCTTTCTTT.

The chain employs TRBV9 and TRBJ1-6; D is ambiguous. Germline lookup yields CDR1 SGDLS and CDR2 YYNGEE. This CDR3 region has 13 residues. V gave up 0 bases and J gave up 7 bases, with 5 bases separating them. The CDR3 bases are TGTGCCAGCAGCGTAGCGGAGAATTCACCCCTCCACTTT. Its protein is CASSVAENSPLHF.

This chain uses TRBV2 with TRBJ1-6; TRBD1 is a possible D gene (6 bases). The CDR3 has 13 residues. Trimming pared 8 bases from V and 8 bases from J, leaving 13 bases between. The germline CDR1 and CDR2 sequences are SNHLY and FYNNEI. This chain's CDR3 is CASRDNPYSPLHF. The CDR3 DNA reads TGTGCCAGCCGGGACAATCCCTATTCACCCCTCCACTTT.

The gene calls are TRBV28 and TRBJ1-5, with D uncertain. Germline V gene sequence: CDR1 MDHEN, CDR2 SYDVKM. This CDR3 has 16 amino acids. The V end was cut by 5 bases, the J end by 2 bases, with 16 bases between. The CDR3: CASSLRRLGGNQPQHF. For the CDR3, the DNA is TGTGCCAGCAGTCTCAGAAGGTTAGGTGGCAATCAGCCCCAGCATTTT.

This clonotype has at least ten counts. J is TRBJ2-7 and V is TRBV28; a weak D match, TRBD1 (6 bases). The CDR3 is 16 residues long. Germline-derived CDR1 and CDR2 are MDHEN and SYDVKM. Trimming took 5 bases from V and 1 from J, leaving 18 bases between them. The CDR3 DNA reads TGTGCCAGCAGTCTGTGGGGGCAGGGATTATCCTACGAGCAGTACTTC. It translates to CASSLWGQGLSYEQYF.

The sample holds one count of this clonotype. V gene TRBV7-9 combines with J gene TRBJ1-6; possible D gene TRBD1, 5 bases. The V and J ends lost 6 bases and 10 bases respectively, with 19 bases between them. Germline CDR1 and CDR2: SEHNR and FQNEAQ (reference sequence). The CDR3 has 15 amino acids. The CDR3 protein is CASRRTLTGASPLHF. In DNA, the CDR3 is TGTGCCAGCAGACGCACCCTTACTGGGGCATCACCCCTCCACTTT.

The chain combines TRBV6-1 with TRBJ2-7, with D uncertain. This CDR3 contains 14 residues. Between the trimmed V and J ends, which lost 6 bases and 3 bases, there was a span of 15 bases. Germline CDR1 reads MNHNS; CDR2 reads SASEGT. Written as DNA, the CDR3 is TGTGCCAGCAGGACGCTTGGAGTACACTACGAGCAGTACTTC. Translating gives CASRTLGVHYEQYF.

As concerns this clonotype: An end of the junction does not agree with germline; a read error may underlie this. This chain uses TRBV29-1 with TRBJ2-1; D is perhaps TRBD1 or TRBD2 (6 bases each). Germline CDR1 is SQVTM and CDR2 is ANQGSEA. This CDR3 is 12 amino acids long. This chain's CDR3 is CSAGGLHNGQFF. In DNA form, the CDR3 reads TGCAGCGCTGGGGGGCTCCACAATGGGCAGTTCTTC.

This clonotype was picked up a small number of times. CDR3: CASSPRGGRPGTGLYEQYF. The CDR3 DNA reads as TGTGCCAGCAGTCCCAGAGGTGGCCGGCCCGGGACAGGGTTATACGAGCAGTACTTC. The chain recombines TRBV28 with TRBJ2-7, with 9 bases matching TRBD1. V was clipped by 5 bases and J by 4 bases; unmatched bases: 21. Germline loops: CDR1 MDHEN, CDR2 SYDVKM. This CDR3 region has 19 residues.